A single T cell receptor (beta chain) is shown here with its context. The antigen is unknown. The sample originates from a study of radiation and T cells in renal cell carcinoma. Study results and limitations: From baseline, blood top tumor clonotypes peaked at 2 weeks post-radiation.

Assay used: immunoSEQ multiplex PCR; TCRdb lists only in-frame clones, some missing. Among 70,000 to 95,000 clones listed, 82% were seen once. The CDR3 length is 11 residues. The germline V and J ends were trimmed by 2 bases and 16 bases, with 13 bases remaining between them. CDR1 is SGHDT and CDR2 is YYEEEE in the germline V gene. Documented time point: baseline pretreatment blood. Described treatment: 15 Gy SBRT to primary tumor, nephrectomy 4 weeks later. The receptor was derived from a man aged 60 to 69 with renal cell carcinoma. V gene TRBV5-6 combines with J gene TRBJ2-1; the D gene could be TRBD1 or TRBD2 (5 bases each). The input for sequencing was blood, taken from a patient whose treatment included radiotherapy and nephrectomy. CDR3 sequence: CASSFGANHFF. CDR3 in DNA: TGTGCCAGCAGCTTCGGGGCTAACCACTTCTTC.